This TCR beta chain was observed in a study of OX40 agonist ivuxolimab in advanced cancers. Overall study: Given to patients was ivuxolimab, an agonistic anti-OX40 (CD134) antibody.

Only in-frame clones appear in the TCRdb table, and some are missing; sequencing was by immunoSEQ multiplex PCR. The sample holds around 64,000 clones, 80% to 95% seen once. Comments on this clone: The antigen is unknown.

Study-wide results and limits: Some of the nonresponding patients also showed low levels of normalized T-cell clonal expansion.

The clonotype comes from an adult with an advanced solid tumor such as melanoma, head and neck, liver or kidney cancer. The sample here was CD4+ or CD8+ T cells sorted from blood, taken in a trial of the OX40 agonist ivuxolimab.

CDR3 DNA: TGTGCCAGCAGTGGACCAATCAGGGGATACTCTGGAAACACCATATATTTT. It yields the protein CASSGPIRGYSGNTIYF. The gene calls are TRBV2 and TRBJ1-3, with D possibly being TRBD1 (6 bases). Germline CDR1 and CDR2: SNHLY and FYNNEI. Trimming stripped 4 bases from V and 0 bases from J, with 16 bases between. The CDR3 totals 17 residues.